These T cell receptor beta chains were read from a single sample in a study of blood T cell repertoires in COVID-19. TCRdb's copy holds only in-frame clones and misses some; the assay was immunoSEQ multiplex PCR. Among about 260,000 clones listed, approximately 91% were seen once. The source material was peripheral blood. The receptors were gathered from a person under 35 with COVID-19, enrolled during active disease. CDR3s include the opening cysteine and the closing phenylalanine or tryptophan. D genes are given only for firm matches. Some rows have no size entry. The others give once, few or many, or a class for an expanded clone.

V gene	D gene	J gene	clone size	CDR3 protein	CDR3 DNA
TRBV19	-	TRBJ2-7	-	CASSPGGDHEQYF	TGTGCCAGTAGTCCCGGAGGTGACCACGAGCAGTACTTC
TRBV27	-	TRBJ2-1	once	CASSLSPEGDYNEQFF	TGTGCCAGCAGTTTATCCCCCGAAGGAGACTACAATGAGCAGTTCTTC
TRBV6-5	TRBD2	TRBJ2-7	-	CASRTPGGSGEQYF	TGTGCCAGCAGAACCCCCGGGGGGTCAGGCGAGCAGTACTTC
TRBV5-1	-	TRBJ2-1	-	CASSLSFDSYNEQFF	TGCGCCAGCAGCTTAAGCTTCGACTCCTACAATGAGCAGTTCTTC
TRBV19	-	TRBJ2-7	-	CASSRAGADYEQYF	TGTGCCAGTAGTAGGGCAGGGGCTGACTACGAGCAGTACTTC
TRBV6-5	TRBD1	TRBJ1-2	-	CASKGQGALDGYTF	TGTGCCAGCAAAGGACAGGGGGCTTTGGATGGCTACACCTTC
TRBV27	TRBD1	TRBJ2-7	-	CASSYGTGHREQYF	TGTGCCAGCAGTTACGGGACAGGGCATCGCGAGCAGTACTTC
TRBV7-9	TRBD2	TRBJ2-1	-	CASSFPGRERKGDEQFF	TGTGCCAGCAGCTTCCCGGGGCGGGAGAGGAAGGGCGATGAGCAGTTCTTC
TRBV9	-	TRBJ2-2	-	CASSPRGGYTGELFF	TGTGCCAGCAGCCCCCGGGGAGGTTACACCGGGGAGCTGTTTTTT
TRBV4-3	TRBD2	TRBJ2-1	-	CASSQDFLAGANEQFF	TGCGCCAGCAGCCAAGATTTCCTAGCGGGAGCGAATGAGCAGTTCTTC
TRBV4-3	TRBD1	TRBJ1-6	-	CASSQGQGANSPLHF	TGCGCCAGCAGCCAGGGACAGGGGGCGAATTCACCCCTCCACTTT
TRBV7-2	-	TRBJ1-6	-	CASSLAADHNSPLHF	TGTGCCAGCAGCTTAGCTGCGGATCATAATTCACCCCTCCACTTT
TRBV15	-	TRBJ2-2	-	CATSPRRSAGELFF	TGTGCCACCAGCCCCCGGAGGTCTGCCGGGGAGCTGTTTTTT
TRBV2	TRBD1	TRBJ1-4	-	CASTRGREKLFF	TGTGCCAGCACCAGGGGGCGGGAAAAACTGTTTTTT
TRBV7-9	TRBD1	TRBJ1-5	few	CASSFDRGGSNQPQHF	TGTGCCAGCAGCTTTGACAGGGGGGGAAGCAATCAGCCCCAGCATTTT
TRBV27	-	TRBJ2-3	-	CASSSLPGTSTDTQYF	TGTGCCAGCAGCTCATTGCCCGGGACTAGCACAGATACGCAGTATTTT
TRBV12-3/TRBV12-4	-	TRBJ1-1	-	CASSYRRQQAFF	TGTGCCAGCAGTTACCGGCGACAGCAAGCTTTCTTT
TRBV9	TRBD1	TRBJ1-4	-	CASSEQGASEKLFF	TGTGCCAGCAGCGAGCAGGGGGCTAGTGAAAAACTGTTTTTT
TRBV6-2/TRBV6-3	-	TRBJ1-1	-	CASSYDRDTAPHTEAFF	TGTGCCAGCAGTTACGACCGGGACACCGCCCCCCACACTGAAGCTTTCTTT
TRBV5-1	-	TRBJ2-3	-	CASSLNGGGRADTQYF	TGCGCCAGCAGCTTGAATGGGGGAGGAAGGGCAGATACGCAGTATTTT
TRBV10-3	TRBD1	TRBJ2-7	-	CAIRMGQGHEQYF	TGTGCCATCAGGATGGGACAGGGTCACGAGCAGTACTTC
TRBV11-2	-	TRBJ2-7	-	CASSLDRQGGEQYF	TGTGCCAGCAGCTTAGATCGCCAGGGCGGCGAGCAGTACTTC
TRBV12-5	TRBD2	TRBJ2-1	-	CASGSGTSGRDEQFF	TGTGCTAGTGGTTCCGGGACTAGCGGTAGAGATGAGCAGTTCTTC
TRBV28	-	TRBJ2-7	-	CASSSPTHSSYEQYF	TGTGCCAGCAGTTCCCCGACTCATAGCTCCTACGAGCAGTACTTC
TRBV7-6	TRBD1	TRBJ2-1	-	CASSFRDRGDNEQFF	TGTGCCAGCAGCTTCCGGGACAGGGGCGACAATGAGCAGTTCTTC
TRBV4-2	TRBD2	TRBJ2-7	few	CASSKLGEGTYEQYF	TGTGCCAGCAGCAAGTTGGGGGAGGGAACCTACGAGCAGTACTTC
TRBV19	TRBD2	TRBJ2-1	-	CASSIGGGAHNEQFF	TGTGCCAGTAGTATTGGGGGAGGGGCCCACAATGAGCAGTTCTTC
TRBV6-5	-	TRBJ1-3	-	CASSPELTGNTIYF	TGTGCCAGCAGTCCGGAGCTTACTGGAAACACCATATATTTT
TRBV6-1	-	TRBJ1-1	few	CASSDLGGIETFEAFF	TGTGCCAGCAGTGACCTCGGGGGAATCGAAACATTTGAAGCTTTCTTT
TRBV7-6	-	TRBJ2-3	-	CASSLRFDGGTTTDTQYF	TGTGCCAGCAGCTTAAGATTTGACGGGGGTACCACCACAGATACGCAGTATTTT
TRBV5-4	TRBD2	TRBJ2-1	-	CASSRTSGRDEQFF	TGTGCCAGCAGCCGAACTAGCGGGAGGGATGAGCAGTTCTTC
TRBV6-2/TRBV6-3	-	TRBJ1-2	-	CASSYSSFGYGYTF	TGTGCCAGCAGTTACTCCAGTTTTGGCTATGGCTACACCTTC
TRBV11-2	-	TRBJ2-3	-	CASSLAPTDTQYF	TGTGCCAGCAGCTTGGCTCCCACAGATACGCAGTATTTT
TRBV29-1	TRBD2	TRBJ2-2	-	CSVVGRVNANTGELFF	TGCAGCGTTGTTGGGAGGGTGAACGCGAACACCGGGGAGCTGTTTTTT
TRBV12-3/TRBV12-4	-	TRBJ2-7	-	CASSLNVGEQYF	TGTGCCAGCAGTTTAAACGTCGGGGAGCAGTACTTC
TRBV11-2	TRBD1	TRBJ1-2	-	CASSDGQGAYGYTF	TGTGCCAGCAGCGATGGACAGGGGGCCTATGGCTACACCTTC
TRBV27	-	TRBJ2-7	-	CASSSPGVTHEQYF	TGTGCCAGCAGTTCACCGGGAGTGACACACGAGCAGTACTTC
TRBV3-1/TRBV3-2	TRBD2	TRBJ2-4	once	CASSQELAGEWQTKNIQYF	TGTGCCAGCAGCCAAGAACTAGCGGGAGAGTGGCAAACCAAAAACATTCAGTACTTC
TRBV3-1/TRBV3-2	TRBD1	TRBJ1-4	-	CASSQERYRGSFEKLFF	TGTGCCAGCAGCCAAGAAAGATACAGGGGATCATTTGAAAAACTGTTTTTT
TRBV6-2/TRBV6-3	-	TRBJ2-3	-	CASSYSAGGGTDTQYF	TGTGCCAGCAGTTATTCGGCCGGCGGGGGCACAGATACGCAGTATTTT
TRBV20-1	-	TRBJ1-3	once	CSASLDTIYF	TGCAGTGCTTCCCTAGACACCATATATTTT
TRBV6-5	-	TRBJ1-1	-	CASSSSRYTEAFF	TGTGCCAGCAGTTCCTCGAGGTACACTGAAGCTTTCTTT
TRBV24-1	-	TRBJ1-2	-	CATSNEVSGYTF	TGTGCCACCAGCAACGAGGTCTCTGGCTACACCTTC
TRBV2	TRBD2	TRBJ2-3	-	CASSDVAGGGDTQYF	TGTGCCAGCAGTGATGTAGCGGGAGGGGGCGATACGCAGTATTTT
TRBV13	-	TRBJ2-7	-	CASSASRGEDHEQYF	TGTGCCAGCAGCGCCAGTCGGGGAGAAGACCACGAGCAGTACTTC
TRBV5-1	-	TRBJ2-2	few	CASSPGILTGELFF	TGCGCCAGCAGTCCGGGAATCCTTACCGGGGAGCTGTTTTTT
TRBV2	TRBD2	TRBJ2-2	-	CASSEPASGIITNTGELFF	TGTGCCAGCAGTGAACCGGCTAGCGGGATCATTACGAACACCGGGGAGCTGTTTTTT
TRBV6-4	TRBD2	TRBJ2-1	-	CASSDKRDSSNEQFF	TGTGCCAGCAGTGATAAGCGGGATTCTTCTAATGAGCAGTTCTTC
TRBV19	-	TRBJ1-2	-	CASSIMSGNGYTF	TGTGCCAGTAGTATTATGTCAGGGAACGGCTACACCTTC
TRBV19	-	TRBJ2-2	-	CASKDGGANTGELFF	TGTGCCAGTAAGGATGGAGGGGCGAACACCGGGGAGCTGTTTTTT
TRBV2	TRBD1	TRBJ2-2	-	CASSDPGQGKIGELFF	TGTGCCAGCAGTGATCCGGGACAGGGGAAAATCGGGGAGCTGTTTTTT
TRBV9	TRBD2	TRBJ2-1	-	CASSVVSGNEQFF	TGTGCCAGCAGCGTCGTTAGCGGGAATGAGCAGTTCTTC
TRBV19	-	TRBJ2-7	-	CASTAGQGPHEQYF	TGTGCCAGTACCGCCGGTCAGGGCCCCCACGAGCAGTACTTC
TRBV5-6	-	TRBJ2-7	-	CASSLGADEQYF	TGTGCCAGCAGCTTGGGCGCGGACGAGCAGTACTTC
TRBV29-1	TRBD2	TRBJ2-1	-	CSVRGLAGGRSSYNEQFF	TGCAGCGTTAGAGGACTAGCGGGAGGGCGAAGCTCCTACAATGAGCAGTTCTTC
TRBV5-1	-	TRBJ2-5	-	CASSLEKAGGETQYF	TGCGCCAGCAGCTTGGAAAAAGCCGGGGGAGAGACCCAGTACTTC
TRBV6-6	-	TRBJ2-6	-	CASSAHAGIGANVLTF	TGTGCCAGCAGCGCTCACGCGGGCATTGGGGCCAACGTCCTGACTTTC
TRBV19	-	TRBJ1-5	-	CASSSESNQPQHF	TGTGCCAGTAGTTCGGAGAGCAATCAGCCCCAGCATTTT
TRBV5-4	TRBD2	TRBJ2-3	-	CASSFLAGGPDTQYF	TGTGCCAGCAGCTTTTTAGCGGGAGGGCCGGATACGCAGTATTTT
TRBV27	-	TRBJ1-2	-	CASSSTGLGGFNYGYTF	TGTGCCAGCAGTTCGACTGGATTAGGGGGATTTAACTATGGCTACACCTTC